This passage covers 23 T cell receptor beta chains from one sample sequenced in a study of CD8 T cells in ankylosing spondylitis. TCRdb recomputed calls from the 5' RACE reads with MiXCR, one row per CDR3 protein. The sample lists some 240,000 distinct CDR3 sequences; roughly a quarter were seen once. Sequencing was performed on blood, either unsorted or a sorted T cell fraction (not recorded which). The receptors derive from a male donor with ankylosing spondylitis or in good health (not recorded which).

V and J are TRBV6-6 and TRBJ2-1; D may be TRBD2 (5 bases). The ends were cut back, 0 bases at V and 7 bases at J, with 7 bases in the middle. The CDR3 spans 13 residues. CDR1 is MNHNY and CDR2 is SVGAGI in the germline V gene (reference sequence). The CDR3: CASSYSRGNEQFF. In nucleotides, the CDR3 is TGTGCCAGCAGTTACTCTCGGGGTAATGAGCAGTTCTTC.

CDR3 in amino acids: CASSKITGTGFRNEQFF. In DNA, the CDR3 is TGTGCCAGCAGCAAAATAACCGGGACAGGTTTTAGGAATGAGCAGTTCTTC. This sequence joins TRBV7-9 and TRBJ2-1; 8 positions match TRBD1. CDR1 is SEHNR, CDR2 FQNEAQ, per germline (reference sequence). J lost 7 bases, V lost 5 bases, and 16 bases had no gene match. The CDR3 is 17 amino acids.

This clonotype was counted ten times or more. The gene calls are TRBV5-1 and TRBJ2-7; either TRBD1 or TRBD2 may supply D (5 bases each). Per the germline V gene, CDR1 is SGHRS and CDR2 is YFSETQ. V lost 5 bases, J lost 2 bases, and 8 bases lay in between. This CDR3 region has 12 residues. The CDR3 sequence: CASSWGPYEQYF. The DNA of the CDR3 is TGCGCCAGCAGTTGGGGACCCTACGAGCAGTACTTC.

There are many counts of this clonotype. This sequence joins TRBV9 and TRBJ2-7; possible D gene TRBD2, 7 bases. V lost 2 bases to trimming and J lost 3 bases, with 21 bases between them. The germline V gene encodes CDR1 SGDLS and CDR2 YYNGEE. There are 17 residues in the CDR3. The CDR3 DNA is TGTGCCAGCAGCGTTCTTCTCGGGGGGCTCTCCTTCTACGAGCAGTACTTC. It specifies CASSVLLGGLSFYEQYF.

The chain is built from TRBV10-2 and TRBJ1-4; D gene unclear. The CDR3 covers 16 residues. Germline V gene lookup returns CDR1 WSHSY and CDR2 SAAADI. V lost 2 bases to trimming and J lost 0 bases, with 10 bases between them. The CDR3 sequence is CASSEEEPATNEKLFF. As DNA, the CDR3 is TGCGCCAGCAGTGAGGAGGAACCCGCAACTAATGAAAAACTGTTTTTT.

This clonotype was counted at least ten times. The J gene is TRBJ2-5, the V gene TRBV6-6; D is unclear. The CDR3 runs 12 residues. With 2 bases removed from V and 3 bases from J, the gap between germline ends came to 4 bases. CDR1 and CDR2 (germline): MNHNY, SVGAGI (reference sequence). The CDR3 DNA follows: TGTGCCAGCAGTTACCGGAAAGAGACCCAGTACTTC. Translated: CASSYRKETQYF.

This clonotype was detected ten times or more. This rearrangement joins TRBV20-1 to TRBJ1-5; 9 bases are a match to TRBD1. The CDR3 is 15 residues long. Germline CDR1 reads DFQATT; CDR2 reads SNEGSKA (reference sequence). The junction had 6 bases not matched to a gene; V was cut back by 0 bases and J by 6 bases. The CDR3 spells CSARDPTGGTQPQHF. The CDR3 DNA sequence: TGCAGTGCTAGAGATCCGACAGGGGGTACTCAGCCCCAGCATTTT.

This clonotype was detected only once. This sequence joins TRBV6-5 and TRBJ1-2; 7 positions match TRBD1. The V and J ends lost 2 bases and 5 bases, in that order; junction bases with no gene match: 5. The germline gives CDR1 MNHEY, CDR2 SVGAGI. The CDR3 runs 14 residues. The CDR3 coding sequence is TGTGCCAGCAGTTACAGAGGGGGCGAGTATGGCTACACCTTC. It specifies CASSYRGGEYGYTF.

This clonotype came up a few times. CDR3 in DNA: TGTGCCAGCAGCTTCGAGAGGCTGGATACGCAGTATTTT. Residues: CASSFERLDTQYF. The chain has TRBV7-8 and TRBJ2-3, with D hard to call. The CDR3 totals 13 residues. CDR1 is SGHVS and CDR2 is FQNEAQ in the germline V gene. Trimming took 3 bases from V and 6 from J, leaving 10 bases between them.

As regards this clonotype: The junction departs from the called germline gene at one end, perhaps through a read error. The chain couples TRBV29-1 to TRBJ2-1, with 7 bases aligning to TRBD2. Germline V gene data show CDR1 as SQVTM and CDR2 as ANQGSEA. This CDR3 comprises 9 residues. The chain's CDR3 is CSADREDMF. The CDR3 DNA follows: TGCAGCGCCGACCGGGAGGATATGTTC.

This clonotype was counted a single time. The rearrangement joins TRBV2 to TRBJ2-1, with 9 positions matching TRBD2. CDR1 and CDR2 (germline): SNHLY, FYNNEI. The CDR3 covers 16 residues. The V segment lost 5 bases and the J segment 7 bases; nucleotides outside the gene matches: 12. This chain's CDR3 is CASSLGGGGALNEQFF. The CDR3 DNA sequence: TGTGCCAGCAGTCTAGGGGGCGGGGGGGCATTGAATGAGCAGTTCTTC.

The genes are TRBV20-1 and TRBJ2-3; 8 bases map to TRBD1. Trimming at V came to 0 bases and at J to 10 bases, leaving 6 bases not matched to a gene. Germline CDR1 DFQATT, CDR2 SNEGSKA (reference sequence). The CDR3 has 13 amino acids. This CDR3 reads CSARDALRGPQYF. DNA of the CDR3: TGCAGTGCTAGAGACGCCCTCAGGGGGCCGCAGTATTTT.

This clonotype was counted ten times or more. The chain is built from TRBV5-1 and TRBJ2-7; TRBD2 agrees at 9 bases. In germline, CDR1 is SGHRS, CDR2 YFSETQ. The ends lost 6 bases at V and 1 base at J; junction bases unmatched: 5. The CDR3 loop spans 14 amino acids. CDR3 loop: CASKTTSGSYEQYF. Here the CDR3 DNA reads TGCGCCAGCAAAACGACTAGCGGTTCCTACGAGCAGTACTTC. The full variable domain, completed using reference TRBV5-1 and TRBJ2-7, is KAGVTQTPRYLIKTRGQQVTLSCSPISGHRSVSWYQQTPGQGLQFLFEYFSETQRNKGNFPGRFSGRQFSNSRSEMNVSTLELGDSALYLCASKTTSGSYEQYFGPGTRLTVT.

The V call is TRBV6-1, the J call TRBJ1-5; 12 bases map to TRBD1. This CDR3 spans 16 amino acids. Germline loops: CDR1 MNHNS, CDR2 SASEGT. V lost 6 bases and J lost 6; bases outside the gene matches: 9. The CDR3 DNA is TGTGCCAGCAGGCGACTCGGGACAGGGGGCGTTCAGCCCCAGCATTTT. Protein: CASRRLGTGGVQPQHF.

Only a few counts were recorded for this clonotype. The genes are TRBV6-6 and TRBJ2-7; D might be TRBD2 (5 bases). The V end lost 4 bases, the J end lost 5 bases, and 12 bases lay between the germline ends. CDR1 is MNHNY, CDR2 SVGAGI, per germline (reference sequence). The CDR3 runs 13 residues. CDR3 in amino acids: CASSSSEGDEQYF. The DNA for the CDR3 is TGTGCCAGCAGTTCGTCCGAGGGCGACGAGCAGTACTTC.

This clonotype has just a few counts. The chain has TRBV20-1 and TRBJ1-1; the match to TRBD1 covers 7 bases. J lost 4 bases, V lost 6 bases, and 8 bases had no gene match. This CDR3 is 13 amino acids long. The germline V gene encodes CDR1 DFQATT and CDR2 SNEGSKA (reference sequence). CDR3 sequence reads: CSANRQGFTEAFF. Written as DNA, the CDR3 is TGCAGTGCCAACAGACAGGGCTTCACTGAAGCTTTCTTT.

V usage is TRBV18 and J usage is TRBJ2-1; D is undetermined. Deletions cut 3 bases from V and 5 bases from J, with 5 bases between. CDR1 is KGHSH, CDR2 LQKENI, per germline. This CDR3 spans 12 amino acids. CDR3 sequence: CASSPSDNEQFF. The CDR3 DNA reads as TGTGCCAGCTCACCTTCTGACAATGAGCAGTTCTTC.

This clonotype was observed at least ten times. The chain links TRBV6-2 or TRBV6-3 to TRBJ2-7; TRBD2 aligns across 8 bases. The CDR3 extends over 14 amino acids. From germline, CDR1 is MNHEY and CDR2 SVGEGT. Losses at the gene ends were 11 bases for V and 3 bases for J; bases not matched to a gene: 12. Here the CDR3 DNA reads TGTGCCTCAGGTGGGGTAGCGGGGATCTACGAGCAGTACTTC. It yields the protein CASGGVAGIYEQYF.

This clonotype was counted many times. V gene TRBV20-1 combines with J gene TRBJ2-5, with D perhaps matching TRBD1 (5 bases). The CDR3 runs to 13 residues. V was trimmed by 2 bases and J by 5 bases, leaving 12 bases between them. Looked up from germline, CDR1 is DFQATT and CDR2 is SNEGSKA (reference sequence). The CDR3 DNA sequence: TGCAGTGCTAGACAGGGTGTAAAGGAGACCCAGTACTTC. Its protein is CSARQGVKETQYF.

This clonotype was seen many times. The V gene is TRBV24-1, the J gene TRBJ2-3; 10 positions agree with TRBD1. The junction had 7 bases not matched to a gene; V was cut back by 2 bases and J by 3 bases. This CDR3 comprises 17 residues. Germline CDR1 and CDR2: KGHDR and SFDVKD. Here the CDR3 reads CATSDSGTGEGTDTQYF. For the CDR3, the DNA is TGTGCCACCAGTGATTCCGGGACAGGGGAAGGGACAGATACGCAGTATTTT.

The sample holds many counts of this clonotype. The CDR3 sequence: CASTTRTGNYGYTF. Written as DNA, the CDR3 is TGTGCCAGCACCACCCGGACAGGGAACTATGGCTACACCTTC. The rearrangement uses TRBV12-3 or TRBV12-4 and TRBJ1-2; 8 nucleotides match TRBD1. With 7 bases clipped from V and 2 bases from J, the junction kept 6 bases outside the gene matches. The CDR3 consists of 14 residues.

The V call is TRBV20-1, the J call TRBJ2-5; 10 bases map to TRBD2. The CDR3 runs to 16 residues. Per the germline V gene, CDR1 is DFQATT and CDR2 is SNEGSKA (reference sequence). V lost 6 bases to trimming and J lost 4 bases; unmatched junction nucleotides: 14. The CDR3 DNA reads as TGCAGTGCCACCCGGGGGAGCGGGGGGGCCGGAGAGACCCAGTACTTC. This gives the protein CSATRGSGGAGETQYF.

This clonotype was counted many times. The rearrangement uses TRBV25-1 and TRBJ2-7; 7 bases match TRBD2. CDR3 length equals 13 residues. CDR1 MGHDK and CDR2 SYGVNS come from the germline V gene. The trim removed 2 bases at V and 7 bases at J, leaving 5 bases unmatched. The CDR3 sequence: CASSEGSGVEQYF. The CDR3 DNA reads as TGTGCCAGCAGTGAAGGGAGCGGGGTTGAGCAGTACTTC.